A single sample gave rise to the 7 T cell receptor beta chains below, sequenced in a study of graft-versus-host responses after intestinal transplantation. Sequencing was performed with immunoSEQ multiplex PCR; in TCRdb, only in-frame clones are kept and a portion is missing. The repertoire includes tens of thousands of clones, 89% of them detected once, and about 2.7% sits in the top ten. The antigens these receptors bind are not known. Sample: unstimulated CD8+ T cells sorted from spleen or lymph node cells, taken before intestinal transplant. These receptors were obtained from a human donor who received an intestinal transplant.

This clone came up once. This rearrangement joins TRBV11-2 to TRBJ2-7, with D possibly TRBD1 on 5 matching bases. Trimming removed 3 bases at V and 0 bases at J, with 6 bases between. Germline values: CDR1 SGHAT, CDR2 FQNNGV. The CDR3 loop spans 13 amino acids. This CDR3 reads CASSLTVSYEQYF. CDR3 nucleotides: TGTGCCAGCAGCTTGACAGTCTCCTACGAGCAGTACTTC.

The genes are TRBV29-1 and TRBJ2-3; a weak D match, TRBD1 (6 bases). This CDR3 has 14 residues. Germline values: CDR1 SQVTM, CDR2 ANQGSEA. V was cut by 1 base and J by 0 bases, with 8 bases left in between. The CDR3 DNA reads as TGCAGCGTTGAAGGGGGACATAGCACAGATACGCAGTATTTT. This sequence encodes CSVEGGHSTDTQYF.

The V call is TRBV7-8, the J call TRBJ1-5, with D perhaps TRBD1 (5 bases). The germline V and J ends were trimmed by 1 base and 7 bases, with 11 bases remaining between them. CDR1 and CDR2 (germline): SGHVS, FQNEAQ. CDR3 size: 14 residues. The CDR3 nucleotides read TGTGCCAGCAGCTTAGGCGGGGGTGGACAGCCCCAGCATTTT. This translates into CASSLGGGGQPQHF. The entire variable domain, with the rest obtained from reference TRBV7-8 and TRBJ1-5, is as follows: GAGVSQSPRYKVAKRGQDVALRCDPISGHVSLFWYQQALGQGPEFLTYFQNEAQLDKSGLPSDRFFAERPEGSVSTLKIQRTQQEDSAVYLCASSLGGGGQPQHFGDGTRLSIL.

This clone occurred once. The chain recombines TRBV27 with TRBJ2-1, with a tentative D call TRBD2 (7 bases). V lost 5 bases and J lost 4, with 18 bases in between. CDR3 size: 16 residues. Germline CDR1 reads MNHEY; CDR2 reads SMNVEV (reference sequence). CDR3 in DNA: TGTGCCAGCAGTCGCCCTGGGGGGGCCATATACAATGAGCAGTTCTTC. This encodes CASSRPGGAIYNEQFF.

The gene calls are TRBV9 and TRBJ1-2, with 11 nucleotides matching TRBD1. CDR1 and CDR2 (germline): SGDLS, YYNGEE. V dropped 0 bases and J dropped 4; count of bases not matched to a gene: 5. The CDR3 is made up of 16 amino acids. CDR3 coding DNA: TGTGCCAGCAGCGTAGGGACAGGGGGCGCAGCCTATGGCTACACCTTC. It codes for CASSVGTGGAAYGYTF.

The gene calls are TRBV5-1 and TRBJ2-1, with D perhaps matching TRBD2 (7 bases). Germline-derived CDR1 and CDR2 are SGHRS and YFSETQ. This CDR3 has 17 residues. V was cut by 0 bases and J by 5 bases, with 18 bases left in between. The CDR3 DNA reads TGCGCCAGCAGCTTGGCGGGGGGCCCGCCTTGGGACAATGAGCAGTTCTTC. It is translated as CASSLAGGPPWDNEQFF. Together with reference TRBV5-1 and TRBJ2-1, the CDR3 gives the full variable domain: KAGVTQTPRYLIKTRGQQVTLSCSPISGHRSVSWYQQTPGQGLQFLFEYFSETQRNKGNFPGRFSGRQFSNSRSEMNVSTLELGDSALYLCASSLAGGPPWDNEQFFGPGTRLTVL.

The chain combines TRBV7-9 with TRBJ2-2, with D hard to call. The CDR3 has 16 amino acids. CDR1 and CDR2 from the germline V gene are SEHNR and FQNEAQ (reference sequence). V lost 5 bases, J lost 4 bases, and 17 bases lay in between. The DNA of the CDR3 is TGTGCCAGCAGCCCAGTAATGACATCCCCCACCGGGGAGCTGTTTTTT. This sequence encodes CASSPVMTSPTGELFF.